This T cell receptor (beta chain) was sequenced during a study of OX40 agonist ivuxolimab in advanced cancers. Germline values: CDR1 SSHAT, CDR2 FNYEAQ (reference sequence). CDR3 length: 14 residues. The table came from immunoSEQ multiplex PCR; TCRdb's copy has only in-frame clones and leaves some out. Among around 18,000 clones listed, around 87% were seen once. For this clone: Its ends do not fully match the called genes, so a read error is possible.

This TCR was recovered from an adult with an advanced solid tumor such as melanoma, head and neck, liver or kidney cancer. This chain joins TRBV7-7 and TRBJ2-1; either TRBD1 or TRBD2 may fit D (5 bases each). The sequencing used CD4+ or CD8+ T cells sorted from blood, collected in a trial of the OX40 agonist ivuxolimab. CDR3 DNA sequence: TGTGCTAGCAGCTTGTTGGGGGTGGGCAATGAGCAGTTCTTC. Translated, it gives CASSLLGVGNEQFF. The whole variable domain, filled in from reference TRBV7-7 and TRBJ2-1, reads GAGVSQSPRYKVTKRGQDVTLRCDPISSHATLYWYQQALGQGPEFLTYFNYEAQPDKSGLPSDRFSAERPEGSISTLTIQRTEQRDSAMYRCASSLLGVGNEQFFGPGTRLTVL.